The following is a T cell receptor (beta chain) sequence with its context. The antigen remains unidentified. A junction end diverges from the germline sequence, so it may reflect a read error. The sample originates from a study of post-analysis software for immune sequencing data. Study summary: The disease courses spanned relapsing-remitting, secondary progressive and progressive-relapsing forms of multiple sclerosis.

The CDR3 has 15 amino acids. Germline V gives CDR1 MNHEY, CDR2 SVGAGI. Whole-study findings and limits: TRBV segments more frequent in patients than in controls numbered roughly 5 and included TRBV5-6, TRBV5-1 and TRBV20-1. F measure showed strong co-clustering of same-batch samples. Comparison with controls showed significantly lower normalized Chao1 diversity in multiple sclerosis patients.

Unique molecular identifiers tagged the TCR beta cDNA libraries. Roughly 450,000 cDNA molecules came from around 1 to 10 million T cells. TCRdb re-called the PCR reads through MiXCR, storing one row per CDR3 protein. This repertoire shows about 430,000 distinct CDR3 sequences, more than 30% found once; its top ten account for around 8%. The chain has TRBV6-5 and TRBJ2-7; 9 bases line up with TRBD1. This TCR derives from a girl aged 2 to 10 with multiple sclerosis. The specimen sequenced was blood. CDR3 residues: CAGSWGQGTYFQQYF. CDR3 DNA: TGTGCCGGCAGTTGGGGACAGGGAACTTACTTCCAGCAGTACTTC.